This TCR beta chain was sequenced for a study of T-cell memory formation after mild COVID-19 (dated by TCRdb to about 2021). As for the study more broadly: Most TCR sequence clusters were specific to one of the two donors. In two donors, T-cell clones that expanded and contracted after mild COVID-19 were tracked by sequencing TCRalpha and TCRbeta repertoires over time. The cohort comprised two young, previously healthy adult volunteers, one female and one male.

Comments on this clonotype: The antigen it binds to is not known. Per-base qualities were not stored, and no clone one base away is much larger.

The sequencing machine was an Illumina NovaSeq 6000. TCRalpha and TCRbeta cDNA libraries were built by 5'RACE with constant-segment primers, adding sample barcodes and unique molecular identifiers. Trizol reagent was used to extract RNA from every sample. Library amplification was performed in two PCR steps, and a second sample barcode and Illumina TruSeq adapters were introduced in the second step. The libraries were sequenced on an Illumina NovaSeq using 2 x 150 bp paired-end reads. The study's own analysis went as follows. With migec v1.2.7, reads were demultiplexed and then collapsed into UMI-guided consensus sequences. Using mixcr v2.1.11, UMI consensuses were aligned to TRA and TRB V and J templates and then assembled into clonotypes. Expanded or contracted clonotypes were those called significant by both edgeR and NoisET, with noise models trained on biological replicates. For edgeR calls, a false discovery rate-adjusted p below 0.01 and a log2 fold-change threshold of 1 were applied. As an exploratory analysis of dynamics, max-normalized trajectories of the 1000 most abundant clonotypes were examined by PCA with hierarchical clustering. The CD4 or CD8 phenotype of responding clones was assigned using the separately sequenced CD4+ and CD8+ repertoires. TCRdb ran its own pipeline on the public reads, namely fastp trimming at Q25 and MiXCR clone calling, and kept in-frame beta chains. Identical CDR3 protein sequences are pooled into one entry, listed with their most common genes and DNA. These V and J calls derive from TCRdb rather than the authors' analysis. The sample includes around 450,000 distinct CDR3 sequences, with about 24% observed a single time. The ten largest clones represent around 8.8% of the sample.

Results the study describes overall, beyond this receptor: Contracting CD4+ clones turned up mainly in the CM and EM memory subsets, whereas EMRA was where CD8+ clones were enriched. The detection of some responding clones in pre-infection memory suggests that pre-existing cross-reactive memory T cells joined the SARS-CoV-2 response. SARS-CoV-2 specificity was not confirmed for the second-wave clones peaking on day 37. Only a couple of mild cases were covered in the study, and larger cohorts including severe cases with pre-infection samples were considered necessary. Clones that contracted from day 15 to 85 showed balanced CD4/CD8 phenotypes, whereas a second wave of clones that expanded from day 15 to 37 leaned towards CD4+.

CDR1 DFQATT and CDR2 SNEGSKA were looked up in the germline V gene (reference sequence). Its CDR3 holds 14 amino acids, cysteine through phenylalanine. The read is trimmed to its CDR3 DNA, 42 bases read in frame from base 1. Trimming accounts for 2 bases at V and 6 bases at J, while the number of junction bases matched to no gene is 6. PBMCs were isolated by Ficoll-Paque density gradient centrifugation. Sequencing used PBMCs or a T cell subset sorted from them (not recorded which). The TCR originated in an adult woman who had mild COVID-19 (a few samples of this study predate the infection). The sample titles of this study are shuffled in the database, so cell type and time point are left out; the donor was told from shared clones. This chain is built from TRBV20-1 and TRBJ2-7; TRBD2 agrees with 11 junctional bases. The CDR3 reads as follows: CSARHLGTSGEQYF. The DNA sequence is TGCAGTGCTAGACACCTCGGGACTAGCGGCGAGCAGTACTTC.